A single sample is the source of the 5 T cell receptor beta chains below, sequenced in a study of PD-L1 blockade in urothelial cancer. TCRdb keeps only in-frame clones here, not all; method: immunoSEQ multiplex PCR. The sample has around 100,000 clones, around 85% seen once; the top ten hold more than 2%. The input for sequencing was PBMCs, taken around atezolizumab (anti-PD-L1) treatment. Receptors originate from a man over 45 with urothelial cancer.

This chain's CDR3 is CASSFSGGQTQYF. CDR3 nucleotide sequence: TGCGCCAGCAGCTTCTCGGGGGGGCAGACCCAGTACTTC. The chain joins TRBV5-1 to TRBJ2-5, with TRBD2 matching 8 bases. CDR3 length: 13 residues. Germline values: CDR1 SGHRS, CDR2 YFSETQ. V was pared by 2 bases and J by 6 bases, with 3 bases of the junction left unmatched.

The rearrangement joins TRBV28 to TRBJ1-5; 10 bases are shared with TRBD1. CDR1 is MDHEN and CDR2 is SYDVKM in the germline V gene. The trim removed 5 bases at V and 3 bases at J, leaving 4 bases unmatched. This CDR3 contains 15 residues. Here the CDR3 reads CASSRTGGFNQPQHF. The CDR3 DNA sequence: TGTGCCAGCAGTAGGACAGGGGGTTTCAATCAGCCCCAGCATTTT.

In this sample, this clone turned up once. Other DNA sequences in the sample encode the same CDR3. The rearrangement links TRBV27 to TRBJ2-2; 8 bases are shared with TRBD1. CDR1 is MNHEY, CDR2 SMNVEV, per germline (reference sequence). With V trimmed by 6 bases and J by 5 bases, 5 bases remained unmatched. The CDR3 spans 14 residues. The CDR3 nucleotides read TGTGCCAGCAGCAGAACAGGGGGGACCGGGGAGCTGTTTTTT. This codes for CASSRTGGTGELFF.

This clone was detected only once. The rearrangement links TRBV19 to TRBJ2-7; D is perhaps TRBD1 (5 bases). The CDR3 runs 14 residues. Germline V gene lookup returns CDR1 LNHDA and CDR2 SQIVND (reference sequence). The V end lost 6 bases, the J end lost 3 bases, and 15 bases lay between the germline ends. The CDR3 DNA is TGTGCCAGTAGCAGGGTCCAAAGTCACTACGAGCAGTACTTC. Protein product: CASSRVQSHYEQYF.

The table lists this clone with a few counts. V is TRBV6-1 and J is TRBJ2-1; D is perhaps TRBD2 (6 bases). This CDR3 is built from 14 residues. The V end was cut by 8 bases, the J end by 3 bases, with 14 bases between. Germline V gene sequence: CDR1 MNHNS, CDR2 SASEGT. CDR3 in amino acids: CASLQGGVYNEQFF. The CDR3 DNA reads TGTGCCAGCCTTCAGGGAGGTGTCTACAATGAGCAGTTCTTC.